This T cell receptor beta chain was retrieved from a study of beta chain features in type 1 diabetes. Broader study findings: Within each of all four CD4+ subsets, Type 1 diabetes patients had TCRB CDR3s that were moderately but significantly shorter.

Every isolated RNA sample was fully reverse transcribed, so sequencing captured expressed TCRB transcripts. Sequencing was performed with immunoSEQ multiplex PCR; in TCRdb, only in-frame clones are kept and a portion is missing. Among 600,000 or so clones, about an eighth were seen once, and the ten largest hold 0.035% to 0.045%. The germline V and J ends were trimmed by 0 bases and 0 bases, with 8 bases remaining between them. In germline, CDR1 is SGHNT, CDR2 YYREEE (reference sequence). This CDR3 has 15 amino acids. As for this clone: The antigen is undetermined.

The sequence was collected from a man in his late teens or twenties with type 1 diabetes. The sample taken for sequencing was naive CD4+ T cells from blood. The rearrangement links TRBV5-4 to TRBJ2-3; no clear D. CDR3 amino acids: CASSLAAPSTDTQYF. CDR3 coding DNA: TGTGCCAGCAGCTTGGCTGCCCCTAGCACAGATACGCAGTATTTT.